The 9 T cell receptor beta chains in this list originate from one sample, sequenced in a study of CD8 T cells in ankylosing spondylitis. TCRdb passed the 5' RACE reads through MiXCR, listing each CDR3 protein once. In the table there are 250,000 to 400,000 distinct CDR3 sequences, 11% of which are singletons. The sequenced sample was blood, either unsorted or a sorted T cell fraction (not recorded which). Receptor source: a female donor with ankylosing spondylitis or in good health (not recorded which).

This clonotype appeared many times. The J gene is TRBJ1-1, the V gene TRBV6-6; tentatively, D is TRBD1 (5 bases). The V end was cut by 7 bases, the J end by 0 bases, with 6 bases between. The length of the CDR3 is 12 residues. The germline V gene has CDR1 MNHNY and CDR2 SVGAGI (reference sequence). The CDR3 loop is CASKGVNTEAFF. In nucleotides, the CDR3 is TGTGCCAGCAAAGGGGTGAACACTGAAGCTTTCTTT.

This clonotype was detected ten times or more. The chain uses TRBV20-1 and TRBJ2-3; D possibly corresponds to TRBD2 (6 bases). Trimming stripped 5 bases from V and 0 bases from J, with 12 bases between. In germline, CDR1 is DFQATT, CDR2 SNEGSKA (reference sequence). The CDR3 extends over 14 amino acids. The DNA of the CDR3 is TGCAGTGCTCAAGTCGGGGGAAGCACAGATACGCAGTATTTT. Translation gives CSAQVGGSTDTQYF.

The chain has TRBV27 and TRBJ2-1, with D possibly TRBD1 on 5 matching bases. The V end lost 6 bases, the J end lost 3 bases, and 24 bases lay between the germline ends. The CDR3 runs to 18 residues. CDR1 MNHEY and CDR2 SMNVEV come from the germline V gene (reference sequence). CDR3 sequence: CASSPLRAPGLLYNEQFF. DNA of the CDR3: TGTGCCAGCAGCCCCCTCCGGGCCCCAGGGTTGCTCTACAATGAGCAGTTCTTC.

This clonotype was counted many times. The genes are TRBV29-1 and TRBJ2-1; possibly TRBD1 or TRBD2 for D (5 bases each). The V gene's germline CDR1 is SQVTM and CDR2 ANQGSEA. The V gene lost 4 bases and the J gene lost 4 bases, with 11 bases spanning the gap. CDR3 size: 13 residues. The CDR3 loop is CSVVGTGYNEQFF. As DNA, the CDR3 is TGCAGCGTTGTAGGGACGGGATACAATGAGCAGTTCTTC.

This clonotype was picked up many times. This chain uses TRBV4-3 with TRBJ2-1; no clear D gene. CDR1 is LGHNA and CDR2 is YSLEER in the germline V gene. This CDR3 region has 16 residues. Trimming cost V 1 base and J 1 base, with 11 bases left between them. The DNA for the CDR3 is TGCGCCAGCAGCCAAGTCCCGGCCGGGTCCTACAATGAGCAGTTCTTC. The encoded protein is CASSQVPAGSYNEQFF.

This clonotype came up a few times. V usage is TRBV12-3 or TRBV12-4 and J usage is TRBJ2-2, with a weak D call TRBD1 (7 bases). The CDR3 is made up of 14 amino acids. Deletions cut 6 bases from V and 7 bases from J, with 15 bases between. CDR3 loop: CASSLQGRNGELFF. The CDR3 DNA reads TGTGCCAGCAGCTTACAGGGGAGGAACGGGGAGCTGTTTTTT.

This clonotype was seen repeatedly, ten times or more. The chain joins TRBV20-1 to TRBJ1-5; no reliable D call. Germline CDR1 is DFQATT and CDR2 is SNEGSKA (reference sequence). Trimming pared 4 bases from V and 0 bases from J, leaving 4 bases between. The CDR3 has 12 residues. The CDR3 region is CSAMRSNQPQHF. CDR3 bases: TGCAGTGCTATGCGTAGCAATCAGCCCCAGCATTTT.

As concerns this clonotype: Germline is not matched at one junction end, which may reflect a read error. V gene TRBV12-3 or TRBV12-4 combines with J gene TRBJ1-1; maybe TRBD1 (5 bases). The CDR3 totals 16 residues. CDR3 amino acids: CAMKRGRILMNTEAFF. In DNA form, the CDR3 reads TGTGCCATGAAAAGGGGCAGAATTTTAATGAACACCGAAGCTTTCTTT.

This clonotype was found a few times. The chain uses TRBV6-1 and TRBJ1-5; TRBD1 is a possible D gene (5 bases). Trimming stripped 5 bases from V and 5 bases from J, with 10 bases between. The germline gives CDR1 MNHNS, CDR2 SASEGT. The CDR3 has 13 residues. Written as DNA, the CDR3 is TGTGCCAGCAGTCCGCAGGGATATCAGCCCCAGCATTTT. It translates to CASSPQGYQPQHF.